Listed below are T cell receptor beta chains from one sample, sequenced in a study of Ad26.COV2.S vaccination and SARS-CoV-2 variants. Sequencing was performed with immunoSEQ multiplex PCR; in TCRdb, only in-frame clones are kept and a portion is missing. Of around 300,000 clones listed, approximately 86% are singletons. The sample was peripheral blood, taken in a trial of Ad26.COV2.S vaccine versus placebo. The receptors were sampled from a person between 18 and 60 years old who received the Ad26.COV2.S COVID-19 vaccine or a placebo. Each CDR3 is given with its conserved first and last residue. The D gene is left open where the match is weak. Rows may omit the clone size; those that give it use once, few, many or a size class.

d_gene: TRBD2; v_gene: TRBV11-3; j_gene: TRBJ2-7; abundance: once; CDR3nt: TGTGCCAGCAGCTCGGGACTAGCTGTCGACGAGCAGTACTTC; CDR3aa: CASSSGLAVDEQYF
d_gene: TRBD1; v_gene: TRBV6-5; j_gene: TRBJ2-1; abundance: once; CDR3nt: TGTGCCAGCAGTTTGGACAGGTCGAGCTCCTACAATGAGCAGTTCTTC; CDR3aa: CASSLDRSSSYNEQFF
d_gene: NA; v_gene: TRBV23-1; j_gene: TRBJ2-7; abundance: NA; CDR3nt: TGCGCCAGCAGTCCTTACAGGGCTCCTTACGAGCAGTACTTC; CDR3aa: CASSPYRAPYEQYF
d_gene: TRBD1; v_gene: TRBV7-7; j_gene: TRBJ2-2; abundance: NA; CDR3nt: TGTGCCAGCAGCTCTGGACAGGGCACCGGGGAGCTGTTTTTT; CDR3aa: CASSSGQGTGELFF
d_gene: NA; v_gene: TRBV19; j_gene: TRBJ1-1; abundance: NA; CDR3nt: TGTGCCAGTAGTAAGGCACAGGGCTTTGAAGCTTTCTTT; CDR3aa: CASSKAQGFEAFF
d_gene: NA; v_gene: TRBV18; j_gene: TRBJ1-5; abundance: NA; CDR3nt: TGTGCCAGCTCACCACAACAGGGTAGTCATCAGCCCCAGCATTTT; CDR3aa: CASSPQQGSHQPQHF
d_gene: TRBD2; v_gene: TRBV7-7; j_gene: TRBJ2-3; abundance: NA; CDR3nt: TGTGCTAGCAGCTTCGGGGGGTCAGATACGCAGTATTTT; CDR3aa: CASSFGGSDTQYF
d_gene: NA; v_gene: TRBV11-2; j_gene: TRBJ2-4; abundance: NA; CDR3nt: TGTGCCAGCAGCCAACAGGGAAACATTCAGTACTTC; CDR3aa: CASSQQGNIQYF
d_gene: NA; v_gene: TRBV19; j_gene: TRBJ1-2; abundance: NA; CDR3nt: TGTGCCAGCAAGAAGATGGCTCGTACCGAGATTCCGGGCTACACCTTC; CDR3aa: CASKKMARTEIPGYTF
d_gene: NA; v_gene: TRBV7-2; j_gene: TRBJ2-5; abundance: NA; CDR3nt: TGTGCCAGCAGCTTAGCGGGGCTTGGGGAGACCCAGTACTTC; CDR3aa: CASSLAGLGETQYF
d_gene: NA; v_gene: TRBV24-1; j_gene: TRBJ2-5; abundance: NA; CDR3nt: TGTGCCACCAGTGATACGCCGACAAAGATTTTTCACCAAGAGACCCAGTACTTC; CDR3aa: CATSDTPTKIFHQETQYF
d_gene: NA; v_gene: TRBV18; j_gene: TRBJ1-4; abundance: NA; CDR3nt: TGTGCCAGCTCCCCCCCGGGCGGTTCCGAAAAACTGTTTTTT; CDR3aa: CASSPPGGSEKLFF
d_gene: TRBD1; v_gene: TRBV11-3; j_gene: TRBJ2-2; abundance: NA; CDR3nt: TGTGCCAGCAGCTCAGGGACAGGTTCGAACACCGGGGAGCTGTTTTTT; CDR3aa: CASSSGTGSNTGELFF
d_gene: TRBD2; v_gene: TRBV28; j_gene: TRBJ2-3; abundance: NA; CDR3nt: TGTGCCAGCAGCCCATGGGCTAGCGGGAGTTTGGATACGCAGTATTTT; CDR3aa: CASSPWASGSLDTQYF
d_gene: NA; v_gene: TRBV24-1; j_gene: TRBJ2-1; abundance: NA; CDR3nt: TGTGCCACCAGTGATGTGGACAGCCTCTACAATGAGCAGTTCTTC; CDR3aa: CATSDVDSLYNEQFF
d_gene: NA; v_gene: TRBV4-2; j_gene: TRBJ1-4; abundance: NA; CDR3nt: TGTGCCAGCAGCCAAGAACCGAGAGGTTATAATGAAAAACTGTTTTTT; CDR3aa: CASSQEPRGYNEKLFF
d_gene: NA; v_gene: TRBV6-6; j_gene: TRBJ2-1; abundance: NA; CDR3nt: TGTGCCAGCAAGCGCGAAAGCTCCTACAATGAGCAGTTCTTC; CDR3aa: CASKRESSYNEQFF
d_gene: NA; v_gene: TRBV4-3; j_gene: TRBJ2-3; abundance: NA; CDR3nt: TGCGCCAGCAGCCAAGCACGTGGGAGCGGCGCAGATACGCAGTATTTT; CDR3aa: CASSQARGSGADTQYF
d_gene: NA; v_gene: TRBV9; j_gene: TRBJ1-3; abundance: NA; CDR3nt: TGTGCCAGCAGCGTATCAAGCCTCGGGGGAAACACCATATATTTT; CDR3aa: CASSVSSLGGNTIYF
d_gene: NA; v_gene: TRBV7-9; j_gene: TRBJ2-7; abundance: once; CDR3nt: TGTGCCAGCAGCTTAACAGAGATTTACGAGCAGTACTTC; CDR3aa: CASSLTEIYEQYF
d_gene: NA; v_gene: TRBV6-5; j_gene: TRBJ1-1; abundance: NA; CDR3nt: TGTGCCAGCAGTCTCAGGGATGGAGTTGAAGCTTTCTTT; CDR3aa: CASSLRDGVEAFF
d_gene: TRBD2; v_gene: TRBV4-3; j_gene: TRBJ2-1; abundance: NA; CDR3nt: TGCGCCAGCAGCCAAGACCTCTCCGGACTAGCGGCCAATGAGCAGTTCTTC; CDR3aa: CASSQDLSGLAANEQFF
d_gene: NA; v_gene: TRBV12-3/TRBV12-4; j_gene: TRBJ1-2; abundance: NA; CDR3nt: TGTGCCAGCAGTTTATATATTGGCTACACCTTC; CDR3aa: CASSLYIGYTF
d_gene: TRBD1; v_gene: TRBV7-9; j_gene: TRBJ1-1; abundance: NA; CDR3nt: TGTGCCAGCAGCTTAACAGGGGGCACTGAAGCTTTCTTT; CDR3aa: CASSLTGGTEAFF
d_gene: TRBD2; v_gene: TRBV6-2/TRBV6-3; j_gene: TRBJ2-1; abundance: NA; CDR3nt: TGTGCCAGCAGTTACTCCTACACTAGCGGGAGTGGGGATGAGCAGTTCTTC; CDR3aa: CASSYSYTSGSGDEQFF
d_gene: TRBD2; v_gene: TRBV2; j_gene: TRBJ2-2; abundance: NA; CDR3nt: TGTGCCAGCAGTGGACTAGCGGGAGGAGGGAACACCGGGGAGCTGTTTTTT; CDR3aa: CASSGLAGGGNTGELFF
d_gene: NA; v_gene: TRBV28; j_gene: TRBJ2-7; abundance: NA; CDR3nt: TGTGCCAGCAGTTTATTACAGGAATCCTACGAGCAGTACTTC; CDR3aa: CASSLLQESYEQYF
d_gene: NA; v_gene: TRBV6-5; j_gene: TRBJ1-5; abundance: NA; CDR3nt: TGTGCCTCTAGAAGGGATAGCAATCAGCCCCAGCATTTT; CDR3aa: CASRRDSNQPQHF
d_gene: NA; v_gene: TRBV4-2; j_gene: TRBJ2-1; abundance: NA; CDR3nt: TGTGCCAGCAGCCAAGAGGAGGGCCCCTACAATGAGCAGTTCTTC; CDR3aa: CASSQEEGPYNEQFF
d_gene: NA; v_gene: TRBV9; j_gene: TRBJ2-3; abundance: NA; CDR3nt: TGTGCCAGCAGCCCCTCCACCCGGGCCGACACAGATACGCAGTATTTT; CDR3aa: CASSPSTRADTDTQYF
d_gene: TRBD1; v_gene: TRBV6-5; j_gene: TRBJ1-2; abundance: NA; CDR3nt: TGTGCCAGCAGTTCCAGGGGGCGGGGAGGCTACACCTTC; CDR3aa: CASSSRGRGGYTF
d_gene: NA; v_gene: TRBV4-3; j_gene: TRBJ2-7; abundance: NA; CDR3nt: TGCGCCAGCAGCCAAGATCCCAGGGGAAGGGACGAGCAGTACTTC; CDR3aa: CASSQDPRGRDEQYF
d_gene: NA; v_gene: TRBV10-3; j_gene: TRBJ2-1; abundance: NA; CDR3nt: TGTGCCATCAGTGAGTCCAACGACCCCACAATGGGGCAGTTCTTC; CDR3aa: CAISESNDPTMGQFF
d_gene: TRBD2; v_gene: TRBV15; j_gene: TRBJ2-1; abundance: NA; CDR3nt: TGTGCCACCAGCAGTCTCAGCGGGGCCTCCTACAATGAGCAGTTCTTC; CDR3aa: CATSSLSGASYNEQFF
d_gene: TRBD2; v_gene: TRBV5-5; j_gene: TRBJ2-1; abundance: NA; CDR3nt: TGTGCCAGCAGCCCGCGTCCGGCGGGAGAGTCCTACAATGAGCAGTTCTTC; CDR3aa: CASSPRPAGESYNEQFF
d_gene: NA; v_gene: TRBV19; j_gene: TRBJ2-7; abundance: NA; CDR3nt: TGTGCCCGCTACTACGAGCAGTACTTC; CDR3aa: CARYYEQYF